The clone carrying this T cell receptor (beta chain) was counted ten times or more. This record comes from a study of T cells in Graves' hyperthyroidism and ophthalmopathy. RNA transcripts provided the source from which TCR beta CDR3 regions were amplified. The TCR CDR3 first-round RT-PCR relied on the HTBI primer set. TCRdb re-analysed the multiplex PCR reads in MiXCR, keeping a single row per CDR3 protein. This sample has fewer than 450,000 distinct CDR3 sequences, with about 14% found just once. The CDR3 is made up of 11 amino acids. In germline, CDR1 is SNHLY, CDR2 FYNNEI. The V gene lost 8 bases and the J gene lost 1 base, with 6 bases spanning the gap.

The rearrangement joins TRBV2 to TRBJ2-7, with unresolved D. The origin of this receptor is a man aged 50 to 60 with Graves' ophthalmopathy. Sequenced input: blood. The CDR3 here is CASGLSYEQYF. In DNA, the CDR3 is TGTGCCAGCGGGTTGTCCTACGAGCAGTACTTC.